The 5 T cell receptor beta chains in this list originate from one sample, sequenced in a study of human T cells and chemical hapten exposure (dated by TCRdb to the early 2020s). The library was built by means of RACE. This sample was sequenced with a NextSeq 500. Using fastp trimming at Q25 and MiXCR clonotype assembly, TCRdb reanalyzed the public sequencing data and kept in-frame beta chains. CDR3 protein duplicates are merged, each entry listing the most common genes and DNA. This sample is represented by some 340,000 distinct CDR3 sequences; about 7% of them were singletons. The leading ten clones occupy about 8% of the sample. The time point label of this sample denotes: patch test 1, 2 weeks after DPC sensitization. The treatment or condition label here, explained by the study, means: therapeutic diphenylcyclopropenone sensitization with weekly scalp DPC. Material: whole blood, obtained in connection with sensitization to the hapten diphenylcyclopropenone (DPC). These receptors came from a woman younger than 30 with alopecia areata. Some clones in this sample may be carry-over from other donors' samples.

This clonotype was picked up a small number of times. The rearrangement uses TRBV7-2 and TRBJ2-2; unclear D gene. The ends were cut back, 3 bases at V and 7 bases at J, with 15 bases in the middle. Germline loops: CDR1 SGHTA, CDR2 FQGNSA. The CDR3 contains 15 residues. The DNA for the CDR3 is TGTGCCAGCAGCTTTTGGTTAGGGCTGGACGGGGAGCTGTTTTTT. This codes for CASSFWLGLDGELFF.

The table lists this clonotype with a count of one. J is TRBJ1-1 and V is TRBV6-6; unclear D gene. Germline assignment: CDR1 MNHNY and CDR2 SVGAGI (reference sequence). V lost 0 bases and J lost 6, with 8 bases in between. The CDR3 sequence is 13 residues long. DNA of the CDR3: TGTGCCAGCAGTTACTCTGTAATCCCTGAAGCTTTCTTT. Protein sequence: CASSYSVIPEAFF.

V is TRBV20-1 and J is TRBJ2-3; D call uncertain. With 6 bases removed from V and 2 bases from J, the gap between germline ends came to 9 bases. Germline V gene sequence: CDR1 DFQATT, CDR2 SNEGSKA (reference sequence). The CDR3 covers 12 residues. The CDR3 spells CSAAEDTDTQYF. The CDR3 DNA sequence: TGCAGTGCCGCCGAGGACACAGATACGCAGTATTTT.

The J gene is TRBJ2-3, the V gene TRBV20-1, with 13 bases aligning to TRBD2. Germline V lookup: CDR1 DFQATT, CDR2 SNEGSKA (reference sequence). With V trimmed by 5 bases and J by 3 bases, 5 bases remained unmatched. CDR3 length: 15 amino acids. CDR3 in DNA: TGCAGTGCTGAAACTAGCGGGGGGGCAACAGATACGCAGTATTTT. Its translation is CSAETSGGATDTQYF.

This clonotype was counted at least ten times. V usage is TRBV28 and J usage is TRBJ2-3, with D unclear. This CDR3 is built from 14 residues. Per germline, CDR1 MDHEN and CDR2 SYDVKM. Trimming stripped 3 bases from V and 4 bases from J, with 11 bases between. The CDR3 protein is CASSFQLGPDTQYF. As DNA, the CDR3 is TGTGCCAGCAGTTTCCAGCTAGGCCCAGATACGCAGTATTTT.